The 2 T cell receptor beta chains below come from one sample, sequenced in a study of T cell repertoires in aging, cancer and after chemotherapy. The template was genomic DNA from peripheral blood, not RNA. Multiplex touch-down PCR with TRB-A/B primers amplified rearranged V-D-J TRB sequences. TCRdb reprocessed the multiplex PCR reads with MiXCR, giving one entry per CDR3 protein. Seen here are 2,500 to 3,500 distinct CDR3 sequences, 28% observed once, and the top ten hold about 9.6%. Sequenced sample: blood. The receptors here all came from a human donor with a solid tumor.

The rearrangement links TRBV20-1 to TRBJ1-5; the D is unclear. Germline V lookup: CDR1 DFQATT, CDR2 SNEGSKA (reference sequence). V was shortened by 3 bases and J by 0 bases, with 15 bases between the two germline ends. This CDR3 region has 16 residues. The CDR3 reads CSASRGPRISNQPQHF. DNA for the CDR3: TGCAGTGCTAGTCGAGGGCCCCGTATTAGCAATCAGCCCCAGCATTTT.

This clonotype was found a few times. CDR3 nucleotide sequence: TGCGCCAGCAGCCAAGTGACTAGCGCTCCCTACGAGCAGTACTTC. Translation gives CASSQVTSAPYEQYF. The chain employs TRBV4-3 and TRBJ2-7; 8 bases are shared with TRBD2. CDR3 length: 15 residues. The V gene's germline CDR1 is LGHNA and CDR2 YSLEER. The J segment lost 2 bases and the V segment lost 1 base, leaving 4 bases of the junction unmatched.